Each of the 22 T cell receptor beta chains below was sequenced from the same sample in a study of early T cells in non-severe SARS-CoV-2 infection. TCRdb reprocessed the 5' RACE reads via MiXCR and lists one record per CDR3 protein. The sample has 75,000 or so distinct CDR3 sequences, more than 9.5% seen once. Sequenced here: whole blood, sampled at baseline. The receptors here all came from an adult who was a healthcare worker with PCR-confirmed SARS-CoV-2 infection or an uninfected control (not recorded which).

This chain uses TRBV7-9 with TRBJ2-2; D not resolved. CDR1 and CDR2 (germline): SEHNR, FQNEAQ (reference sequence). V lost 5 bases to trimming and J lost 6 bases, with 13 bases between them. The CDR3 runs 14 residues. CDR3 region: CASSPTSLPGELFF. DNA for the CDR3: TGTGCCAGCAGCCCTACGAGTCTACCCGGGGAGCTGTTTTTT.

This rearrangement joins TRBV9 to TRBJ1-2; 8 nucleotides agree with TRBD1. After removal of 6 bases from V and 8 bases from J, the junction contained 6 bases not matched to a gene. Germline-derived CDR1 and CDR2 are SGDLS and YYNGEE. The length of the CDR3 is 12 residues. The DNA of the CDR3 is TGTGCCAGCACGAGGACAGGGATCGGCTACACCTTC. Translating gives CASTRTGIGYTF.

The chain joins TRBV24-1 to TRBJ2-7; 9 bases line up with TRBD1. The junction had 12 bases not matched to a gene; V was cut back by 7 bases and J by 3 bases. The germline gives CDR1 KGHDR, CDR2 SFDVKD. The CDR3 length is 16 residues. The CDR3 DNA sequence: TGTGCCACCAGAGAGACTCTTCCGGGACAGGGCTACGAGCAGTACTTC. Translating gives CATRETLPGQGYEQYF.

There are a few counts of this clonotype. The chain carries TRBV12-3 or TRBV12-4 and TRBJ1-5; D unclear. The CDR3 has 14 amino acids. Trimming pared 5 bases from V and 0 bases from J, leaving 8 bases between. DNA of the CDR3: TGTGCCAGCAGTCAGGACTATAGCAATCAGCCCCAGCATTTT. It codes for CASSQDYSNQPQHF.

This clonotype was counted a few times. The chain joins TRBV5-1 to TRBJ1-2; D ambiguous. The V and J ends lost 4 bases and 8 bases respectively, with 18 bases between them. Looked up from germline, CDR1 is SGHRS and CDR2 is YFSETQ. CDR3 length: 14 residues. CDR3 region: CASSPGPTSNGYTF. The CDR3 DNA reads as TGCGCCAGCAGCCCCGGGCCAACATCCAACGGCTACACCTTC. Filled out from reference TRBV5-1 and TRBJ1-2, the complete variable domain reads KAGVTQTPRYLIKTRGQQVTLSCSPISGHRSVSWYQQTPGQGLQFLFEYFSETQRNKGNFPGRFSGRQFSNSRSEMNVSTLELGDSALYLCASSPGPTSNGYTFGSGTRLTVV.

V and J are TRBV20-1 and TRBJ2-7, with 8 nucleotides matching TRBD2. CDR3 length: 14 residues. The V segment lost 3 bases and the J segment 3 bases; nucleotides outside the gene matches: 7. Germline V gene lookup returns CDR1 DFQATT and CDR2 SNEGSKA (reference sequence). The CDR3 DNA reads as TGCAGTGCTAGTAAGCGGGAGCCTGGCTACGAGCAGTACTTC. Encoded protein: CSASKREPGYEQYF.

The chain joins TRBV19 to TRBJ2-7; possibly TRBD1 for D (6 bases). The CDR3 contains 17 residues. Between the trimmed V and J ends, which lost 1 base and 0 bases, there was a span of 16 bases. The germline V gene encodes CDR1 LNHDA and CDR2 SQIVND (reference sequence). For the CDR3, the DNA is TGTGCCAGTAGTATAGGGGCAGGGACACTGAACTCCTACGAGCAGTACTTC. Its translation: CASSIGAGTLNSYEQYF.

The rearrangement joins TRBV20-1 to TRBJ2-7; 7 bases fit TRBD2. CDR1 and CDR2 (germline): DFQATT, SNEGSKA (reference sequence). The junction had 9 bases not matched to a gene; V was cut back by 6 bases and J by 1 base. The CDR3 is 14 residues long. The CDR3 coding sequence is TGCAGTGCGTCTTGGGCTAGCGGATCCTACGAGCAGTACTTC. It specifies CSASWASGSYEQYF.

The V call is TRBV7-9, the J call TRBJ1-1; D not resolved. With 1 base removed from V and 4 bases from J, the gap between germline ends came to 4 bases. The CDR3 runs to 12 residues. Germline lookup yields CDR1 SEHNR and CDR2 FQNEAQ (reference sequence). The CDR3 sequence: CASSLDTTEAFF. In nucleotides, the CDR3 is TGTGCCAGCAGCTTAGATACCACTGAAGCTTTCTTT.

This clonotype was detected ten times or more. The CDR3 bases are TGTGCCAGCAGCCGAAAGATTTCCAATGGCTACACCTTC. It encodes CASSRKISNGYTF. This sequence joins TRBV12-3 or TRBV12-4 and TRBJ1-2; the D is unclear. The V gene lost 6 bases and the J gene lost 6 bases, with 14 bases spanning the gap. CDR3 length: 13 residues.

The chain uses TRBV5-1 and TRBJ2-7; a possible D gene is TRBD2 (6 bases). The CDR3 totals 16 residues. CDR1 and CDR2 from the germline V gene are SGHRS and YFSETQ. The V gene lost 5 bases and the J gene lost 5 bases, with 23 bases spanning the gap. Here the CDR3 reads CASSFGTAERGDEQYF. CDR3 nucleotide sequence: TGCGCCAGCAGTTTCGGGACTGCCGAGAGGGGCGACGAGCAGTACTTC.

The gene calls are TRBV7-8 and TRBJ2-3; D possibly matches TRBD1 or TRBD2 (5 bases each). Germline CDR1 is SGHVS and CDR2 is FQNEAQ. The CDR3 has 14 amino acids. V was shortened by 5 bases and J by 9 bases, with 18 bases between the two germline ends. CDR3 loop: CASSGPGTGGTQYF. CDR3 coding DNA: TGTGCCAGCAGCGGGCCCGGGACCGGAGGCACGCAGTATTTT. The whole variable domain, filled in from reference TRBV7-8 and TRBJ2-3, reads GAGVSQSPRYKVAKRGQDVALRCDPISGHVSLFWYQQALGQGPEFLTYFQNEAQLDKSGLPSDRFFAERPEGSVSTLKIQRTQQEDSAVYLCASSGPGTGGTQYFGPGTRLTVL.

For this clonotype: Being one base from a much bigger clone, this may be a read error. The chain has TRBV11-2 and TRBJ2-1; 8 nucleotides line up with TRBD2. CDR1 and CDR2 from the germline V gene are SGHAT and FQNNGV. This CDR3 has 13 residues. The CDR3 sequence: CACSSSGGNEQFF. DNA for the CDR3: TGTGCCTGCAGCAGCAGCGGGGGCAATGAGCAGTTCTTC.

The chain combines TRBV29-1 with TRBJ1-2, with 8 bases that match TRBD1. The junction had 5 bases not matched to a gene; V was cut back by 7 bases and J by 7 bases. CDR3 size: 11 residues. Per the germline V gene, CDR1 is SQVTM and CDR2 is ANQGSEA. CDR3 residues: CSAVDRGGYTF. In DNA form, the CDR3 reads TGCAGCGCCGTAGACAGGGGTGGCTACACCTTC.

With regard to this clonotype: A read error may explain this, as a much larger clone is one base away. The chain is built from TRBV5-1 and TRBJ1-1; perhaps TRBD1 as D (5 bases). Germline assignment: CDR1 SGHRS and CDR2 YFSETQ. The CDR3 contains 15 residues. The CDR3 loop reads CTSSLTVRLNTEAFF. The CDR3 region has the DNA TGCACCAGCAGCTTGACAGTCCGCCTGAACACTGAAGCTTTCTTT.

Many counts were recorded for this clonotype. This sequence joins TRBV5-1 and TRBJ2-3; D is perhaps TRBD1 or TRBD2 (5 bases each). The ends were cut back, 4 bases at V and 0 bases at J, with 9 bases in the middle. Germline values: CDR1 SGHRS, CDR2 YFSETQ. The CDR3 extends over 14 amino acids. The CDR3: CASSREGSTDTQYF. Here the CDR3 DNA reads TGCGCCAGCAGCCGAGAGGGGAGCACAGATACGCAGTATTTT.

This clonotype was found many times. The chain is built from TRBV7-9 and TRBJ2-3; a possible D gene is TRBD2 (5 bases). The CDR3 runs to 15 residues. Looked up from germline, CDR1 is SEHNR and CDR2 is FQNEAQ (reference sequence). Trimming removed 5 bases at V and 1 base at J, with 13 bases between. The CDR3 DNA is TGTGCCAGCAGCCAGGCAACTAGTGGCACAGATACGCAGTATTTT. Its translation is CASSQATSGTDTQYF.

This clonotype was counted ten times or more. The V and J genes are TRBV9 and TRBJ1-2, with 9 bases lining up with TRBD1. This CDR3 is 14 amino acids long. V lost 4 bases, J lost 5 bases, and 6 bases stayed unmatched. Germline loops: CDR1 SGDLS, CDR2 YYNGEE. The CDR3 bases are TGTGCCAGCAGCCCCGGGACAGGGTTTTATGGCTACACCTTC. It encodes CASSPGTGFYGYTF.

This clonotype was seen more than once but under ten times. The CDR3: CASSSGLDGQYF. CDR3 sequence (DNA): TGTGCCAGCAGTTCGGGCCTGGACGGGCAGTACTTC. The chain links TRBV7-9 to TRBJ2-7; D is ambiguous. The CDR3 is 12 amino acids. The V gene's germline CDR1 is SEHNR and CDR2 FQNEAQ (reference sequence). The V gene lost 6 bases and the J gene lost 9 bases, with 15 bases spanning the gap. The complete variable domain, with remaining parts taken from reference TRBV7-9 and TRBJ2-7, reads DTGVSQNPRHKITKRGQNVTFRCDPISEHNRLYWYRQTLGQGPEFLTYFQNEAQLEKSRLLSDRFSAERPKGSFSTLEIQRTEQGDSAMYLCASSSGLDGQYFGPGTRLTVT.

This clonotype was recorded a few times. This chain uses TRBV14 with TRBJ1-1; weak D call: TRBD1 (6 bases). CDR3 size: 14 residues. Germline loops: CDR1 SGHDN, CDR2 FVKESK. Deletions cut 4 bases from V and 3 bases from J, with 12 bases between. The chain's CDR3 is CASSPWAGDTEAFF. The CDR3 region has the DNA TGTGCCAGCAGCCCGTGGGCAGGGGACACTGAAGCTTTCTTT.

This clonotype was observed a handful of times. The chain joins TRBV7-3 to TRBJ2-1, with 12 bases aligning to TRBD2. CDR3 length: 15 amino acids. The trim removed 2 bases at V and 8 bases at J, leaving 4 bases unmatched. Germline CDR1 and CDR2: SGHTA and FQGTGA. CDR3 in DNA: TGTGCCAGCAGCTTAGGACTAGCGGGATTAGATGAGCAGTTCTTC. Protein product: CASSLGLAGLDEQFF.

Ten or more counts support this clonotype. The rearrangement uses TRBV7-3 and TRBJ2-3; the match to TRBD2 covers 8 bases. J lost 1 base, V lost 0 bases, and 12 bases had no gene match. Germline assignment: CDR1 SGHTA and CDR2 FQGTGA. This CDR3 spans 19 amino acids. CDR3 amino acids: CASSLTWRIAGFGTDTQYF. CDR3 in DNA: TGTGCCAGCAGCTTAACGTGGAGGATAGCGGGGTTTGGCACAGATACGCAGTATTTT.